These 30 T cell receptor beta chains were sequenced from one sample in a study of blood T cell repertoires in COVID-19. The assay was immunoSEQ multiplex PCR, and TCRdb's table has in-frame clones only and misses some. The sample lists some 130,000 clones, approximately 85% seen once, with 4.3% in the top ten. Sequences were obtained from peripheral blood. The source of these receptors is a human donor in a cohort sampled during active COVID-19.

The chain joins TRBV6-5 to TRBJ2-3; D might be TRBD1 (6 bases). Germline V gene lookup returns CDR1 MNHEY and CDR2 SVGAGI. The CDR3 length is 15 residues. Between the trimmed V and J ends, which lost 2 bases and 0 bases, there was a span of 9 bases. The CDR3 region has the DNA TGTGCCAGCAGTTACATGGGGGCTAGCACAGATACGCAGTATTTT. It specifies CASSYMGASTDTQYF.

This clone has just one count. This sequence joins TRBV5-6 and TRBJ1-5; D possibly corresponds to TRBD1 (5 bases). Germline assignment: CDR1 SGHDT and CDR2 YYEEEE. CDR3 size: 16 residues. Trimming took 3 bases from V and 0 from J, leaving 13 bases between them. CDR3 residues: CASSSRGAFSNQPQHF. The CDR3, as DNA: TGTGCCAGCAGCTCCCGTGGGGCGTTTAGCAATCAGCCCCAGCATTTT.

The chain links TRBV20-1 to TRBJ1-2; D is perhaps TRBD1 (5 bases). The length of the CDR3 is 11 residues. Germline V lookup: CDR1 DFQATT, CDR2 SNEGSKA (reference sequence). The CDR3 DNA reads TGCAGCGGGGGTTGGCTTTATGGCTACACCTTC. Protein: CSGGWLYGYTF.

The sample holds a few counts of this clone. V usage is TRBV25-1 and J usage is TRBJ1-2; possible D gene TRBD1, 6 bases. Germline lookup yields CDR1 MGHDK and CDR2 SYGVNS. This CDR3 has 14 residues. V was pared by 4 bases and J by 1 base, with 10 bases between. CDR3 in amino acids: CASSGAGDNYGYTF. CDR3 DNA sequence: TGTGCCAGCAGTGGTGCAGGGGATAACTATGGCTACACCTTC.

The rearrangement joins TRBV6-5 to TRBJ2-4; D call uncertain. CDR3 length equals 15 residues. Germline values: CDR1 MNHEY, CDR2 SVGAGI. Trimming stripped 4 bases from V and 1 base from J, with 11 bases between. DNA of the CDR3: TGTGCCAGCAGTTTCGAGTGGGCGGCCAAAAACATTCAGTACTTC. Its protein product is CASSFEWAAKNIQYF.

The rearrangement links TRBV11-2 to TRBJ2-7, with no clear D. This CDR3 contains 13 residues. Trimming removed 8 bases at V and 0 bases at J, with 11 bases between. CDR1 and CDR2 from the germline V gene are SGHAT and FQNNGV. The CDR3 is CASEAESSYEQYV. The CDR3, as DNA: TGTGCCAGCGAGGCAGAAAGCTCCTACGAGCAGTACGTC.

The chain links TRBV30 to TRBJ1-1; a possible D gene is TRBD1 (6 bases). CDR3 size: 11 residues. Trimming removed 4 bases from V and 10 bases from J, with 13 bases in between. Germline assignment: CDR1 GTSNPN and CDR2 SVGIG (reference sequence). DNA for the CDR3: TGTGCCTGGACCCCAGGGGCGGCAGCTTTCTTT. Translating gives CAWTPGAAAFF.

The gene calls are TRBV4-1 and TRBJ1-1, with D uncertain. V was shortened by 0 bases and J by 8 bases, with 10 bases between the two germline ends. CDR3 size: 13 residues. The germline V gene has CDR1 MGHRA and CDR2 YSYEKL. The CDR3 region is CASSQDLAAEAFF. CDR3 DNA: TGCGCCAGCAGCCAAGATTTGGCGGCAGAAGCTTTCTTT.

CDR3 region: CASSDPGDRRPDIQYF. CDR3 DNA: TGTGCCAGCAGTGACCCCGGAGACAGAAGACCGGACATTCAGTACTTC. The chain recombines TRBV2 with TRBJ2-4; D perhaps matches TRBD1 (5 bases). Deletions cut 3 bases from V and 8 bases from J, with 20 bases between. Germline V CDR1 and CDR2: SNHLY, FYNNEI. The length of the CDR3 is 16 residues. Full variable domain (remainder filled in from reference TRBV2 and TRBJ2-4): EPEVTQTPSHQVTQMGQEVILRCVPISNHLYFYWYRQILGQKVEFLVSFYNNEISEKSEIFDDQFSVERPDGSNFTLKIRSTKLEDSAMYFCASSDPGDRRPDIQYFGAGTRLSVL.

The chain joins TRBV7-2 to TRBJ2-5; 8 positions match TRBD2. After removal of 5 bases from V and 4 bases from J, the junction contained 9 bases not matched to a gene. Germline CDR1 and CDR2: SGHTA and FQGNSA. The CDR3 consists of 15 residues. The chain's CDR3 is CASSPAGGAGETQYF. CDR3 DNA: TGTGCCAGCAGCCCCGCCGGGGGGGCCGGAGAGACCCAGTACTTC. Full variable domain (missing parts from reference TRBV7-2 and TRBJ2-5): GAGVSQSPSNKVTEKGKDVELRCDPISGHTALYWYRQSLGQGLEFLIYFQGNSAPDKSGLPSDRFSAERTGGSVSTLTIQRTQQEDSAVYLCASSPAGGAGETQYFGPGTRLLVL.

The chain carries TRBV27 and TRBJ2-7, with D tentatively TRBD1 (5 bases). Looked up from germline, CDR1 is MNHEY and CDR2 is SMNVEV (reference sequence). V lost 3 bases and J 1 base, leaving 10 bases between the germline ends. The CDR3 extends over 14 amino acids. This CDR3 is CASSFQGTSYEQYF. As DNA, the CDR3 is TGTGCCAGCAGTTTTCAGGGTACGTCCTACGAGCAGTACTTC.

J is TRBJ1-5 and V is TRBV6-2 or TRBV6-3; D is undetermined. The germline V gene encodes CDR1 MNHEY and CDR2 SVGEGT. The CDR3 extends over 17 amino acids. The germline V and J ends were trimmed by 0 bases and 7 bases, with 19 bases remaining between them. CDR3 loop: CASSYSSIWAVQQPQHF. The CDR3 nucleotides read TGTGCCAGCAGTTACTCGAGTATTTGGGCAGTGCAGCAGCCCCAGCATTTT.

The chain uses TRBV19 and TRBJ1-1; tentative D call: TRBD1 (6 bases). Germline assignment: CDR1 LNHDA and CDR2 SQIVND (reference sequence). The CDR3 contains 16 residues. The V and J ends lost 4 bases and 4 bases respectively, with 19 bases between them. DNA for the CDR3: TGTGCCAGTAGTAACCGCCTACAGGGATTGCGCACTGAAGCTTTCTTT. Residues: CASSNRLQGLRTEAFF.

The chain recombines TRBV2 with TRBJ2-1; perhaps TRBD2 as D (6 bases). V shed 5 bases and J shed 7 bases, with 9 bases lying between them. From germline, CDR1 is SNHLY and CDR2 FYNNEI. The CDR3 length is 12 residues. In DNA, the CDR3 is TGTGCCAGCAGTCTGACTAGAAATGAGCAGTTCTTC. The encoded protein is CASSLTRNEQFF. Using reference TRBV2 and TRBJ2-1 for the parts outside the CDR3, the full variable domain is EPEVTQTPSHQVTQMGQEVILRCVPISNHLYFYWYRQILGQKVEFLVSFYNNEISEKSEIFDDQFSVERPDGSNFTLKIRSTKLEDSAMYFCASSLTRNEQFFGPGTRLTVL.

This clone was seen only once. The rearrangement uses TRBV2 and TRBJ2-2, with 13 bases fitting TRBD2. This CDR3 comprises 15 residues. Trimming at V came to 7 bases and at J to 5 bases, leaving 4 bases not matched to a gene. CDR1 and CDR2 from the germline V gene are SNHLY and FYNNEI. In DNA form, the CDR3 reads TGTGCCAGCATACCGGGACTAGCGGGAACCGGGGAGCTGTTTTTT. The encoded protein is CASIPGLAGTGELFF. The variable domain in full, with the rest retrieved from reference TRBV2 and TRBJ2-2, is EPEVTQTPSHQVTQMGQEVILRCVPISNHLYFYWYRQILGQKVEFLVSFYNNEISEKSEIFDDQFSVERPDGSNFTLKIRSTKLEDSAMYFCASIPGLAGTGELFFGEGSRLTVL.

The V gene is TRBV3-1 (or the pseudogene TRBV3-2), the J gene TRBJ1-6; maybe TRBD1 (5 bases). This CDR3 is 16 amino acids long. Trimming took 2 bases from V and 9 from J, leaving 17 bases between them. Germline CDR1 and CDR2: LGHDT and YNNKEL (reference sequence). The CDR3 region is CASSQMRGREVSPLHF. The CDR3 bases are TGTGCCAGCAGCCAAATGCGCGGCAGGGAGGTTTCACCCCTCCACTTT.

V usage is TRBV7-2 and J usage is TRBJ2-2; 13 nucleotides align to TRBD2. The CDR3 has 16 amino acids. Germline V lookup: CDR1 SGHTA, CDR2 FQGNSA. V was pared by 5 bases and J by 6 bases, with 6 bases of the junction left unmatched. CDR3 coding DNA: TGTGCCAGCAGCACTCAAACTAGCGGGAGGGCCGGGGAGCTGTTTTTT. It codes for CASSTQTSGRAGELFF.

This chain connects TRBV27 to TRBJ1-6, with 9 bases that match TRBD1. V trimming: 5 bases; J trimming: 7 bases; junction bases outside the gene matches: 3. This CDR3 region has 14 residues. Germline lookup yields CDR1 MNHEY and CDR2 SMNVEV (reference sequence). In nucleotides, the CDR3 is TGTGCCAGCAGTGGGACAGGGAGGAATTCACCCCTCCACTTT. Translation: CASSGTGRNSPLHF.

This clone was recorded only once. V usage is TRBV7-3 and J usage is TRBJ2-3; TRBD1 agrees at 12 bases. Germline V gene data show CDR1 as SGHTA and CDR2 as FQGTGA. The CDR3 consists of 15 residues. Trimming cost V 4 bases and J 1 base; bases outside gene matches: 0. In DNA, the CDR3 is TGTGCCAGCAGCTGGGACAGGGGGCGCACAGATACGCAGTATTTT. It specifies CASSWDRGRTDTQYF.

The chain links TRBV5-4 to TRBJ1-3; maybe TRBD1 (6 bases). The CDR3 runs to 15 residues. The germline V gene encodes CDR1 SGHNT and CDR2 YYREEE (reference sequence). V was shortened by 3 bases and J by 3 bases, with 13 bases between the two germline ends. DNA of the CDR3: TGTGCCAGCAGCTACGGGGGGGCTTTTGGAAACACCATATATTTT. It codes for CASSYGGAFGNTIYF.

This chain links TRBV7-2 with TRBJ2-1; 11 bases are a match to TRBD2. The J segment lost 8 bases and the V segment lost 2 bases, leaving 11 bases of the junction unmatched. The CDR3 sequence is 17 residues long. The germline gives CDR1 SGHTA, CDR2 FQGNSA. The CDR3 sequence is CASSLLSGRAAADEQFF. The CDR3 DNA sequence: TGTGCCAGCAGCTTACTTAGCGGGAGGGCCGCGGCAGATGAGCAGTTCTTC.

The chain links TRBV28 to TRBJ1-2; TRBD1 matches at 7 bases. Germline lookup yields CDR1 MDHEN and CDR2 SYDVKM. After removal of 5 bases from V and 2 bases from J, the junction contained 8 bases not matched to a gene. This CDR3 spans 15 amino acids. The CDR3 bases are TGTGCCAGCAGTATAACCCCGACAGGGAACTATGGCTACACCTTC. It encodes CASSITPTGNYGYTF.

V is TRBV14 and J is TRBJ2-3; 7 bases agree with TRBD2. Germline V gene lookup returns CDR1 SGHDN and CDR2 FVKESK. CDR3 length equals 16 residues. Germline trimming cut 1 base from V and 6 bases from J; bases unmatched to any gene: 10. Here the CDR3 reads CASSQGTAGREDTQYF. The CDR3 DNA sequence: TGTGCCAGCAGCCAAGGGACGGCAGGGCGGGAGGATACGCAGTATTTT.

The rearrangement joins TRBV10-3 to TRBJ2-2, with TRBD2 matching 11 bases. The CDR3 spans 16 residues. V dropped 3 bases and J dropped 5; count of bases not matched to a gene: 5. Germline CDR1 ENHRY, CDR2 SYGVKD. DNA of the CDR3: TGTGCCATCAGTGACTACGGGACTAGCGGAACCGGGGAGCTGTTTTTT. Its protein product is CAISDYGTSGTGELFF.

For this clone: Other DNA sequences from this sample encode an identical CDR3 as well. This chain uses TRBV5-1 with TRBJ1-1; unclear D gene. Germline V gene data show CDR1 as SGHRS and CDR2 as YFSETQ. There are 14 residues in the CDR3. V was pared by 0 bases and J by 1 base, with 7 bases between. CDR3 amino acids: CASSLDGGNTEAFF. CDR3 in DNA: TGCGCCAGCAGCTTGGATGGCGGGAACACTGAAGCTTTCTTT. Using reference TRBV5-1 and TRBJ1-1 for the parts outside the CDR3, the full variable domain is KAGVTQTPRYLIKTRGQQVTLSCSPISGHRSVSWYQQTPGQGLQFLFEYFSETQRNKGNFPGRFSGRQFSNSRSEMNVSTLELGDSALYLCASSLDGGNTEAFFGQGTRLTVV.

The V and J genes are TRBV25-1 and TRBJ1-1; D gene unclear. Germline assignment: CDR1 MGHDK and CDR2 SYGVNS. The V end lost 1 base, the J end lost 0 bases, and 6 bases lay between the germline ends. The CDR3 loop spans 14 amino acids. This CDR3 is CASSEFSVNTEAFF. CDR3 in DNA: TGTGCCAGCAGTGAATTTTCGGTGAACACTGAAGCTTTCTTT.

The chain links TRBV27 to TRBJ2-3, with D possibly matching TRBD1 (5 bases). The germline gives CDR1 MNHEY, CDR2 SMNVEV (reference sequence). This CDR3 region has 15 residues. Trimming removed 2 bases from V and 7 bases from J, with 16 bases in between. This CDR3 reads CASSLLQVAGYTQYF. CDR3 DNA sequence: TGTGCCAGCAGTTTACTACAAGTCGCAGGGTATACGCAGTATTTT.

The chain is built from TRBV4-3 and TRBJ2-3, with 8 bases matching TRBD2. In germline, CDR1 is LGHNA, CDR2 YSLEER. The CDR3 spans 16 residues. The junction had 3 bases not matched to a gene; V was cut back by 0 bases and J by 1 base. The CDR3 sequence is CASSQDTAGGTDTQYF. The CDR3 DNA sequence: TGCGCCAGCAGCCAAGATACAGCGGGGGGCACAGATACGCAGTATTTT.

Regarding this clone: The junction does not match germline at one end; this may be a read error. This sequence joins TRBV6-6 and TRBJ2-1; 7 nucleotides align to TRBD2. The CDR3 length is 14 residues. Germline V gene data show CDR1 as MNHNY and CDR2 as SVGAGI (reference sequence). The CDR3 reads CASSNSGGYNEQFF. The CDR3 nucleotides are TGTGCCAGCAGTAACTCCGGGGGGTACAATGAGCAGTTCTTC.

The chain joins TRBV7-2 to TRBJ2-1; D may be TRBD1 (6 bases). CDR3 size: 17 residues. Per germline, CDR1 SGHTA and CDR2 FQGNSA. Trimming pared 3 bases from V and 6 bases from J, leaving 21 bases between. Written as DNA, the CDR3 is TGTGCCAGCAGCTTTTTTGGCAGGGGCCAGTACTCCAATGAGCAGTTCTTC. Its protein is CASSFFGRGQYSNEQFF. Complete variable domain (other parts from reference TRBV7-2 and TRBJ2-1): GAGVSQSPSNKVTEKGKDVELRCDPISGHTALYWYRQSLGQGLEFLIYFQGNSAPDKSGLPSDRFSAERTGGSVSTLTIQRTQQEDSAVYLCASSFFGRGQYSNEQFFGPGTRLTVL.